One and the same sample provided the 30 T cell receptor beta chains below, sequenced in a study of blood T cells in healthy people across ages. Sample-barcoded 5' priming and a J-beta primer mix drove a second PCR of roughly 6 to 12 cycles. Via MiXCR, TCRdb re-called the 5' RACE reads, giving one row per CDR3 protein. This sample carries just over 1 million distinct CDR3 sequences, less than 50% of them seen once, and the ten largest clones take about 20%. The sample was blood. These TCRs come from a woman in her sixties in good health.

This chain connects TRBV11-3 to TRBJ2-7; no clear D. The CDR3 covers 15 residues. Trimming left V 2 bases short and J 1 base short, with 12 bases between. Per the germline V gene, CDR1 is SGHNT and CDR2 is YENEEA. CDR3 sequence: CASSLSQSTSYEQYF. CDR3 DNA: TGTGCCAGCAGCTTAAGTCAGTCCACTTCCTACGAGCAGTACTTC. The variable domain in full, completed from reference TRBV11-3 and TRBJ2-7, reads EAGVVQSPRYKIIEKKQPVAFWCNPISGHNTLYWYLQNLGQGPELLIRYENEEAVDDSQLPKDRFSAERLKGVDSTLKIQPAELGDSAVYLCASSLSQSTSYEQYFGPGTRLTVT.

The genes are TRBV5-1 and TRBJ2-1; D is ambiguous. From germline, CDR1 is SGHRS and CDR2 YFSETQ. The CDR3 contains 13 residues. With 2 bases removed from V and 4 bases from J, the gap between germline ends came to 7 bases. The CDR3 loop is CASSLKQYNEQFF. In nucleotides, the CDR3 is TGCGCCAGCAGCTTAAAACAGTACAATGAGCAGTTCTTC.

The chain employs TRBV6-1 and TRBJ1-1, with D possibly matching TRBD1 (6 bases). The CDR3 covers 14 residues. Germline V gene data show CDR1 as MNHNS and CDR2 as SASEGT. The germline V and J ends were trimmed by 7 bases and 0 bases, with 12 bases remaining between them. CDR3 nucleotides: TGTGCCAGCAACCAGGACAGAATGAACACTGAAGCTTTCTTT. It is translated as CASNQDRMNTEAFF.

The chain recombines TRBV6-6 with TRBJ2-6, with D perhaps matching TRBD1 or TRBD2 (5 bases each). The V and J ends lost 2 bases and 2 bases respectively, with 13 bases between them. Germline CDR1 MNHNY, CDR2 SVGAGI (reference sequence). This CDR3 has 17 amino acids. The CDR3 loop is CASSYVGTSAGANVLTF. In DNA form, the CDR3 reads TGTGCCAGCAGTTACGTCGGGACCTCGGCTGGGGCCAACGTCCTGACTTTC.

The chain is built from TRBV20-1 and TRBJ2-3; 7 nucleotides line up with TRBD2. The CDR3 covers 15 residues. V gave up 3 bases and J gave up 1 base; unmatched junction bases: 7. Germline V gene lookup returns CDR1 DFQATT and CDR2 SNEGSKA (reference sequence). The CDR3 sequence is CSASWPSGRTDTQYF. The CDR3 bases are TGCAGTGCTAGTTGGCCTAGCGGTCGCACAGATACGCAGTATTTT.

The V call is TRBV15, the J call TRBJ1-5; 10 nucleotides match TRBD1. V shed 3 bases and J 3 bases; nucleotides not matched to a gene: 2. The CDR3 covers 15 residues. Germline V gives CDR1 LNHNV, CDR2 YYDKDF (reference sequence). CDR3 protein: CATSRGQGINQPQHF. CDR3 nucleotides: TGTGCCACCAGCAGGGGACAGGGGATCAATCAGCCCCAGCATTTT.

As for this clonotype: A read error may be the cause here, since a much bigger clone is one base away. The rearrangement joins TRBV4-2 to TRBJ2-7; tentative D call: TRBD2 (6 bases). Trimming pared 3 bases from V and 1 base from J, leaving 13 bases between. Per germline, CDR1 LGHNA and CDR2 YNFKEQ. The CDR3 is 15 amino acids. CDR3 DNA sequence: TGTGCCAGCAGCCACGGACTAACGGTATCCTACGAGCAGTACTTC. Translating it yields CASSHGLTVSYEQYF.

A remark on this clonotype: This may be a read error: a much more frequent sequence differs by one nucleotide. V is TRBV11-1 and J is TRBJ2-5; the D gene is possibly TRBD2 (5 bases). Germline V lookup: CDR1 SGHAT, CDR2 FQDESV (reference sequence). The CDR3 is made up of 15 amino acids. The CDR3 DNA reads TGTGCCAGCAGCATAGCGCGGCTAGCTCAAGAGACCCAGTACTTC. Amino acids: CASSIARLAQETQYF.

J is TRBJ1-5 and V is TRBV10-3; D is uncertain. Germline loops: CDR1 ENHRY, CDR2 SYGVKD. The CDR3 is 15 amino acids. The germline V and J ends were trimmed by 4 bases and 0 bases, with 10 bases remaining between them. CDR3 DNA: TGTGCCATCAGTGCCGAAGGGTCTAGCAATCAGCCCCAGCATTTT. The encoded protein is CAISAEGSSNQPQHF.

The chain has TRBV20-1 and TRBJ2-1; no firm D call. Germline CDR1 and CDR2: DFQATT and SNEGSKA (reference sequence). The CDR3 is 15 amino acids. V was trimmed by 6 bases and J by 0 bases, leaving 15 bases between them. Here the CDR3 reads CSATLECSSYNEQFF. CDR3 coding DNA: TGCAGTGCCACTTTGGAGTGTAGCTCCTACAATGAGCAGTTCTTC.

J is TRBJ1-2 and V is TRBV29-1, with 9 nucleotides matching TRBD1. Looked up from germline, CDR1 is SQVTM and CDR2 is ANQGSEA. The ends lost 7 bases at V and 7 bases at J; junction bases unmatched: 7. The CDR3 extends over 12 amino acids. The CDR3 DNA reads as TGCAGCGGTGGGACAGGGTCTTGTGGCTACACCTTC. This gives the protein CSGGTGSCGYTF.

CDR3 loop: CASRDGRQYF. CDR3 coding DNA: TGTGCCAGCCGGGACGGACGGCAGTACTTC. V is TRBV6-1 and J is TRBJ2-7; possibly TRBD1 or TRBD2 for D (5 bases each). V was cut by 8 bases and J by 9 bases, with 11 bases left in between. The length of the CDR3 is 10 residues. Germline assignment: CDR1 MNHNS and CDR2 SASEGT.

The CDR3 is CASSESRQGNTGELFF. The DNA of the CDR3 is TGCGCCAGCAGTGAGTCGAGGCAGGGGAACACCGGGGAGCTGTTTTTT. The rearrangement uses TRBV10-1 and TRBJ2-2, with D perhaps matching TRBD1 (5 bases). Germline V gene lookup returns CDR1 WNHNN and CDR2 SYGVQD (reference sequence). Trimming pared 0 bases from V and 1 base from J, leaving 9 bases between. This CDR3 is built from 16 residues.

This chain connects TRBV29-1 to TRBJ2-5; D unresolved. The J call may not be correct, given that the DNA end is closer to TRBJ2-7. This CDR3 region has 12 residues. The germline gives CDR1 SQVTM, CDR2 ANQGSEA. The CDR3 sequence: CSVEDSEYEQYF. Written as DNA, the CDR3 is TGCAGCGTTGAAGACAGTGAGTACGAGCAGTACTTC.

The J gene is TRBJ2-1, the V gene TRBV24-1; the match to TRBD2 covers 14 bases. V dropped 3 bases and J dropped 7; count of bases not matched to a gene: 4. Looked up from germline, CDR1 is KGHDR and CDR2 is SFDVKD. CDR3 length equals 16 residues. In DNA, the CDR3 is TGTGCCACCAGTGATGGGACTAGCGGGAGAAGGAATGAGCAGTTCTTC. Translated: CATSDGTSGRRNEQFF.

This clonotype turned up a few times. The V and J genes are TRBV29-1 and TRBJ2-1; D possibly corresponds to TRBD1 (5 bases). CDR1 is SQVTM and CDR2 is ANQGSEA in the germline V gene. The CDR3 runs to 11 residues. CDR3 in DNA: TGCAGTGGGGCGAATAACAATGAGCAGTTCTTC. Translated: CSGANNNEQFF.

The chain joins TRBV6-2 or TRBV6-3 to TRBJ2-7; D possibly corresponds to TRBD2 (6 bases). The CDR3 is 13 residues long. Trimming cost V 10 bases and J 2 bases, with 15 bases left between them. Germline loops: CDR1 MNHEY, CDR2 SVGEGT. In DNA, the CDR3 is TGTGCCACCGGGACTCCCTTTACCTACGAGCAGTACTTC. Translating gives CATGTPFTYEQYF.

The chain uses TRBV5-8 and TRBJ2-7; D might be TRBD1 (5 bases). Trimming took 4 bases from V and 0 from J, leaving 17 bases between them. The CDR3 runs to 16 residues. Per the germline V gene, CDR1 is SGHTS and CDR2 is YDEGEE. CDR3 in DNA: TGTGCCAGCAGCGGTCACAGGACAAAGCACTCCTACGAGCAGTACTTC. The encoded protein is CASSGHRTKHSYEQYF.

The chain carries TRBV30 and TRBJ1-4, with D possibly TRBD1 on 5 matching bases. V was pared by 2 bases and J by 8 bases, with 15 bases between. The CDR3 loop spans 14 amino acids. Germline loops: CDR1 GTSNPN, CDR2 SVGIG (reference sequence). As DNA, the CDR3 is TGTGCCTGGAGTAGGGGCGGCAGTAGCGAAAAACTGTTTTTT. Translated, it gives CAWSRGGSSEKLFF.

This clonotype was seen only a few times. This chain connects TRBV11-2 to TRBJ2-1; 11 nucleotides align to TRBD2. The J call may be incorrect, as the DNA end agrees better with TRBJ2-7. Germline lookup yields CDR1 SGHAT and CDR2 FQNNGV. The CDR3 consists of 18 residues. CDR3 bases: TGTGCCAGCAGCTCCAGACTAGCGGGGATGAGCTCCTACAATGAGCAGTACTTC. This gives the protein CASSSRLAGMSSYNEQYF.

The chain has TRBV29-1 and TRBJ2-1, with D maybe TRBD2 (6 bases). The CDR3 sequence is 15 residues long. Trimming stripped 3 bases from V and 10 bases from J, with 22 bases between. Germline V gene lookup returns CDR1 SQVTM and CDR2 ANQGSEA. The CDR3 here is CSVEPDGGGVREQFF. The CDR3 DNA reads as TGCAGCGTTGAGCCGGACGGCGGAGGGGTGAGGGAGCAGTTCTTC.

J is TRBJ2-7 and V is TRBV20-1, with 13 bases matching TRBD2. The CDR3 contains 16 residues. V lost 5 bases, J lost 1 base, and 8 bases stayed unmatched. Germline values: CDR1 DFQATT, CDR2 SNEGSKA (reference sequence). DNA of the CDR3: TGCAGTGCTCCGCGGACTAGCGGGAGCCCATCCTACGAGCAGTACTTC. Translation gives CSAPRTSGSPSYEQYF.

The chain recombines TRBV20-1 with TRBJ2-1; 9 positions agree with TRBD2. Germline V CDR1 and CDR2: DFQATT, SNEGSKA (reference sequence). V lost 1 base and J lost 8; bases outside the gene matches: 12. The CDR3 runs 16 residues. The CDR3 loop reads CSARGLKASGIYEQFF. The CDR3 bases are TGCAGTGCTAGAGGCCTAAAGGCTAGCGGGATATATGAGCAGTTCTTC.

This clonotype came up many times. The chain carries TRBV7-2 and TRBJ1-2; D is possibly TRBD1 (5 bases). The V end was cut by 5 bases, the J end by 5 bases, with 15 bases between. Germline lookup yields CDR1 SGHTA and CDR2 FQGNSA. CDR3 size: 14 residues. CDR3 amino acids: CASSRDRRSYGYTF. The CDR3 nucleotides are TGTGCCAGCAGCCGGGACCGCCGGAGTTATGGCTACACCTTC.

This clonotype was observed a few times. The V call is TRBV27, the J call TRBJ2-3, with 7 bases lining up with TRBD1. In germline, CDR1 is MNHEY, CDR2 SMNVEV (reference sequence). The ends lost 4 bases at V and 6 bases at J; junction bases unmatched: 16. This CDR3 has 17 residues. The CDR3 DNA is TGTGCCAGCAGTTCACCACACTCCACAGGGGTCAGGGATACGCAGTATTTT. Translation gives CASSSPHSTGVRDTQYF.

The gene calls are TRBV3-1 and TRBJ1-2; D is uncertain. Trimming cost V 4 bases and J 8 bases, with 11 bases left between them. CDR1 LGHDT and CDR2 YNNKEL come from the germline V gene (reference sequence). This CDR3 has 12 amino acids. The CDR3 nucleotides are TGTGCCAGCAGCCCGCTGGGAGCCGGCTACACCTTC. It is translated as CASSPLGAGYTF.

The chain couples TRBV7-2 to TRBJ2-2; D might be TRBD1 (5 bases). CDR1 is SGHTA, CDR2 FQGNSA, per germline. Trimming cost V 5 bases and J 9 bases, with 13 bases left between them. The CDR3 runs to 13 residues. CDR3 region: CASSSRQFRELFF. CDR3 nucleotide sequence: TGTGCCAGCAGCAGCAGACAGTTCCGGGAGCTGTTTTTT. The complete variable domain, with remaining parts taken from reference TRBV7-2 and TRBJ2-2, reads GAGVSQSPSNKVTEKGKDVELRCDPISGHTALYWYRQSLGQGLEFLIYFQGNSAPDKSGLPSDRFSAERTGGSVSTLTIQRTQQEDSAVYLCASSSRQFRELFFGEGSRLTVL.

This clonotype showed up just a few times. The chain employs TRBV3-1 and TRBJ2-7; D gene unclear. CDR1 LGHDT and CDR2 YNNKEL come from the germline V gene (reference sequence). The germline V and J ends were trimmed by 1 base and 3 bases, with 7 bases remaining between them. The length of the CDR3 is 13 residues. CDR3 in DNA: TGTGCCAGCAGCCAAGGACGGTTCTACGAGCAGTACTTC. It encodes CASSQGRFYEQYF.

This clonotype showed up just once. This rearrangement joins TRBV5-5 to TRBJ2-7; 8 positions match TRBD2. The germline gives CDR1 SGHKS, CDR2 YYEKEE (reference sequence). The V and J ends lost 4 bases and 6 bases, in that order; junction bases with no gene match: 9. CDR3 length equals 14 residues. The CDR3 loop is CASSVAGLPTEQYF. DNA for the CDR3: TGTGCCAGCAGCGTAGCGGGACTCCCGACCGAGCAGTACTTC.

V gene TRBV14 combines with J gene TRBJ2-1, with 12 bases matching TRBD2. Trimming removed 5 bases from V and 6 bases from J; junction bases left unmatched: 8. The CDR3 runs 16 residues. The germline CDR1 and CDR2 sequences are SGHDN and FVKESK. The CDR3 DNA follows: TGTGCCAGCAGCGTCCTAGCGGGAGGGCCGGGCAATGAGCAGTTCTTC. It yields the protein CASSVLAGGPGNEQFF.